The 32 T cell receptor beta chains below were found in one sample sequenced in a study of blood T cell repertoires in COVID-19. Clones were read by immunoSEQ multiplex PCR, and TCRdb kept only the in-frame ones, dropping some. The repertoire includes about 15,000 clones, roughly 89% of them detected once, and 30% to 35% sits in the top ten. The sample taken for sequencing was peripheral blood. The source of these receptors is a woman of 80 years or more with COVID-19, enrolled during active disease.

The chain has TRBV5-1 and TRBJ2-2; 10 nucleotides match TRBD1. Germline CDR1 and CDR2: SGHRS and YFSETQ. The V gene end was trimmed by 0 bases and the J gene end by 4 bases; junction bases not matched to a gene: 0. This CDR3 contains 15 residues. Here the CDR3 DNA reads TGCGCCAGCAGCTTGGGGACAGGGGGCACCGGGGAGCTGTTTTTT. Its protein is CASSLGTGGTGELFF.

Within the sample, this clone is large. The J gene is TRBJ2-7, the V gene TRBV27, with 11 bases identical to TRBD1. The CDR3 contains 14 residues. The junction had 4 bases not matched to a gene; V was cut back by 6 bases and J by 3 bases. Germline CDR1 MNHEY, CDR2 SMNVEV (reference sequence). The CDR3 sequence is CASSWGTGGYEQYF. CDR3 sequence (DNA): TGTGCCAGCAGCTGGGGGACAGGGGGCTACGAGCAGTACTTC.

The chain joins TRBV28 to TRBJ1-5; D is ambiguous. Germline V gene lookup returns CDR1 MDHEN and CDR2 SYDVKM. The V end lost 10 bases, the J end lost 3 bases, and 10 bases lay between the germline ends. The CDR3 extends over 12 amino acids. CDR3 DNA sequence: TGTGCCACCGAGCCGAACAATCAGCCCCAGCATTTT. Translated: CATEPNNQPQHF.

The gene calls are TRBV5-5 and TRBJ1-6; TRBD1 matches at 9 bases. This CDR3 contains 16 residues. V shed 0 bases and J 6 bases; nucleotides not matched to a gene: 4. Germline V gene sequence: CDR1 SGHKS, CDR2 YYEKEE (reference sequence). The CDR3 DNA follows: TGTGCCAGCAGCTTGGGGACAGGGGCTGGTAATTCACCCCTCCACTTT. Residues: CASSLGTGAGNSPLHF.

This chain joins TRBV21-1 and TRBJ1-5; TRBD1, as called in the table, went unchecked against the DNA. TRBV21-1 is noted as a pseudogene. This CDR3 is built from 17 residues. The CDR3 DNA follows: TGTGCCAGCAGTACAGGGAGTGATATTTGGAGCAATCAGCCCCAGCATTTT. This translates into CASSTGSDIWSNQPQHF.

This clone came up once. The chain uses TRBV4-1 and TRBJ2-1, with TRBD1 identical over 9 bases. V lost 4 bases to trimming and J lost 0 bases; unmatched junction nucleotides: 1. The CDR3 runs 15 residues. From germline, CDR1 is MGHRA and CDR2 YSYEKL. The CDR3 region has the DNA TGCGCCAGCAGCCCGACAGGGGGCTCCTACAATGAGCAGTTCTTC. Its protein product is CASSPTGGSYNEQFF.

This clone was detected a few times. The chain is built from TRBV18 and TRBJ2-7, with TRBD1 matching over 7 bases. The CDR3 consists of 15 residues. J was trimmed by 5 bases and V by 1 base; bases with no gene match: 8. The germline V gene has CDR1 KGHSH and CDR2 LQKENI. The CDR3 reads CASSPLGQGENEQYF. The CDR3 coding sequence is TGTGCCAGCTCACCACTGGGTCAGGGGGAGAACGAGCAGTACTTC.

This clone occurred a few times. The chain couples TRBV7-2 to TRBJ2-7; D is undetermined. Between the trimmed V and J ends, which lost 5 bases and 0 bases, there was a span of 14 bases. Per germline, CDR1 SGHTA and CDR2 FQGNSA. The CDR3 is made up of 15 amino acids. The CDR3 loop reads CASSPGGALSYEQYF. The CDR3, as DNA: TGTGCCAGCAGCCCAGGTGGTGCCCTCTCCTACGAGCAGTACTTC.

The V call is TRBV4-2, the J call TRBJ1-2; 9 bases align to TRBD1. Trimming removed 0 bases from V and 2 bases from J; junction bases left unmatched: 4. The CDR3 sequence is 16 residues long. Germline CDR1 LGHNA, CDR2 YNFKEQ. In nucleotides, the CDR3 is TGTGCCAGCAGCCAAGAGGACAGGGGAGGGAACTATGGCTACACCTTC. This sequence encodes CASSQEDRGGNYGYTF.

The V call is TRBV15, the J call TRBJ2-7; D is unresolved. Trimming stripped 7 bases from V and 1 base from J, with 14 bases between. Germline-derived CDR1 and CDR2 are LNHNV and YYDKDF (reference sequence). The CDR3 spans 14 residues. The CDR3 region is CATKIDTASYEQYF. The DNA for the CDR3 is TGTGCCACCAAGATCGACACCGCGTCCTACGAGCAGTACTTC.

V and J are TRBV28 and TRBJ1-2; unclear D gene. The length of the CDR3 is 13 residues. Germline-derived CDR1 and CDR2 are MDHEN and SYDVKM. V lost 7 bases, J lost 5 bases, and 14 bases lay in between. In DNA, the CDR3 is TGTGCCAGCAATATAGAAACAGTATATGGCTACACCTTC. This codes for CASNIETVYGYTF.

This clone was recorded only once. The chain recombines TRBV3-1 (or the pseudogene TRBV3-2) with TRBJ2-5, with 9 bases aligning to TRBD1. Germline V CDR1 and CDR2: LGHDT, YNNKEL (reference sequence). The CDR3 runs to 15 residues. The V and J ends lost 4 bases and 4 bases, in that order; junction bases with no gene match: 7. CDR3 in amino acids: CASSLGQGRGETQYF. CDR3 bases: TGTGCCAGCAGCCTTGGACAGGGGAGGGGAGAGACCCAGTACTTC.

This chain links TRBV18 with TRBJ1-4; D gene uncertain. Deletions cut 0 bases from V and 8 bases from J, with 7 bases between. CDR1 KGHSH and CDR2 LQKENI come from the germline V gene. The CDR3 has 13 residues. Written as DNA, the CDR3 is TGTGCCAGCTCACCACCCTCCTCGGAAAAACTGTTTTTT. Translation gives CASSPPSSEKLFF. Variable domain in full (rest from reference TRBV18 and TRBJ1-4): NAGVMQNPRHLVRRRGQEARLRCSPMKGHSHVYWYRQLPEEGLKFMVYLQKENIIDESGMPKERFSAEFPKEGPSILRIQQVVRGDSAAYFCASSPPSSEKLFFGSGTQLSVL.

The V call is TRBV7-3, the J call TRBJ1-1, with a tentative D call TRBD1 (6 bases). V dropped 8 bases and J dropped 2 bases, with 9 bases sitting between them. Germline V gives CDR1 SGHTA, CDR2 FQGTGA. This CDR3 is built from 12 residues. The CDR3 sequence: CASAGVNTEAFF. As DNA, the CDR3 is TGTGCCAGCGCAGGGGTCAACACTGAAGCTTTCTTT. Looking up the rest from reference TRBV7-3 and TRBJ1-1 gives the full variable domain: GAGVSQTPSNKVTEKGKYVELRCDPISGHTALYWYRQSLGQGPEFLIYFQGTGAADDSGLPNDRFFAVRPEGSVSTLKIQRTERGDSAVYLCASAGVNTEAFFGQGTRLTVV.

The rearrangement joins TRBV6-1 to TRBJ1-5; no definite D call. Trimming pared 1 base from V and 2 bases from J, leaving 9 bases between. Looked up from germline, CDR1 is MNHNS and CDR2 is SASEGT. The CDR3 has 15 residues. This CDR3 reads CASSEGSVGNQPQHF. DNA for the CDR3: TGTGCCAGCAGTGAAGGCAGTGTGGGCAATCAGCCCCAGCATTTT.

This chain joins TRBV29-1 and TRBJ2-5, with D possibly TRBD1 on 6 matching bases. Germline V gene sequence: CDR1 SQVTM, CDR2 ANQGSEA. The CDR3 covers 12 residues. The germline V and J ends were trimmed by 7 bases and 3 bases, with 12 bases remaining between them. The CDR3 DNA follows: TGCAGCGCCTTACAGGGTAAAGAGACCCAGTACTTC. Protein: CSALQGKETQYF.

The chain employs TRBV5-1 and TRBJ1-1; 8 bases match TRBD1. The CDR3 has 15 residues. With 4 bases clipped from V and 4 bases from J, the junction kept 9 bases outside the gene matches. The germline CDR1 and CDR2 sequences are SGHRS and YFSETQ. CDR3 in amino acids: CASSLQGAVITEAFF. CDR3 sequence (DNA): TGCGCCAGCAGCCTCCAGGGGGCTGTGATCACTGAAGCTTTCTTT.

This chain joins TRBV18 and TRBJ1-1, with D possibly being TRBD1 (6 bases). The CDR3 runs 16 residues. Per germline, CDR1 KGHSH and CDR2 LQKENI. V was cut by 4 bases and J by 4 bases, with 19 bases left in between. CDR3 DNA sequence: TGTGCCAGCTCACTGAGTACACAGGGTTGGGGCACTGAAGCTTTCTTT. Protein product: CASSLSTQGWGTEAFF.

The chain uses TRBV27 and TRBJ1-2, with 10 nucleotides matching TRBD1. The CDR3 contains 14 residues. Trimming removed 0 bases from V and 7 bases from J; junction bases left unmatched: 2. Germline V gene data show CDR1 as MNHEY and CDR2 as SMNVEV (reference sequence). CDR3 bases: TGTGCCAGCAGTTTATCCGGGACAGGGGCTGGCTACACCTTC. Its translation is CASSLSGTGAGYTF.

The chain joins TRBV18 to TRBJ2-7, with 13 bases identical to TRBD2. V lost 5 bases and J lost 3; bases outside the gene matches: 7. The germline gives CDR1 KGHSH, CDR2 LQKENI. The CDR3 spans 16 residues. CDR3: CASSAGLAGSVYEQYF. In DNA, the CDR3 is TGTGCCAGCTCAGCGGGACTAGCGGGGAGCGTCTACGAGCAGTACTTC.

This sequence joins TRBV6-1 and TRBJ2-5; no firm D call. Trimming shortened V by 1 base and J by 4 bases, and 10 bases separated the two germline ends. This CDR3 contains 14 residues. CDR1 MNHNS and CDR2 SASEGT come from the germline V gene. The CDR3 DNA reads TGTGCCAGCAGTGAAGTTGGTGGCCCAGAGACCCAGTACTTC. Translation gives CASSEVGGPETQYF.

CDR3 loop: CASSVAGANQPQHF. The CDR3 region has the DNA TGTGCCAGCAGTGTGGCAGGGGCCAATCAGCCCCAGCATTTT. This chain joins TRBV25-1 and TRBJ1-5; D possibly corresponds to TRBD1 (6 bases). CDR3 length: 14 residues. The V gene lost 4 bases and the J gene lost 3 bases, with 10 bases spanning the gap. From germline, CDR1 is MGHDK and CDR2 SYGVNS.

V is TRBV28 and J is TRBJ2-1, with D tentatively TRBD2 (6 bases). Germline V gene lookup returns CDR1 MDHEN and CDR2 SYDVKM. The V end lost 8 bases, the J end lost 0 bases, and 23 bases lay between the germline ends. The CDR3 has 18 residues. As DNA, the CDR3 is TGTGCCAGCGGGGGTCGGGACTTAGCTCAGAGCTCCTACAATGAGCAGTTCTTC. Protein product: CASGGRDLAQSSYNEQFF. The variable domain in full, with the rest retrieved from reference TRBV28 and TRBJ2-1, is DVKVTQSSRYLVKRTGEKVFLECVQDMDHENMFWYRQDPGLGLRLIYFSYDVKMKEKGDIPEGYSVSREKKERFSLILESASTNQTSMYLCASGGRDLAQSSYNEQFFGPGTRLTVL.

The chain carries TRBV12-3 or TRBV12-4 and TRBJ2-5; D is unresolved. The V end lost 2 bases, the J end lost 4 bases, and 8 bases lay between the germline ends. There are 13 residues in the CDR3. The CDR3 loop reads CASSLSLLETQYF. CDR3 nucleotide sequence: TGTGCCAGCAGTTTATCGCTACTAGAGACCCAGTACTTC.

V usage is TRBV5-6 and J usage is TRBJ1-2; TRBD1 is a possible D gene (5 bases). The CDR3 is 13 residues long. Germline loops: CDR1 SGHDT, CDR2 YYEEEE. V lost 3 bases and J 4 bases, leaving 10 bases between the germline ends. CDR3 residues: CASSSTVTYGYTF. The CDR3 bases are TGTGCCAGCAGCTCGACAGTTACCTATGGCTACACCTTC.

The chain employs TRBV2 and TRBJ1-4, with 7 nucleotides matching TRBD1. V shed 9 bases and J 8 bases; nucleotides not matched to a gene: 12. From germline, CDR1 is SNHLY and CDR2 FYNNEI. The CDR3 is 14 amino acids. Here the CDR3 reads CASTRNRGDEKLFF. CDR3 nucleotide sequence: TGTGCCAGTACCAGGAACAGGGGAGACGAAAAACTGTTTTTT.

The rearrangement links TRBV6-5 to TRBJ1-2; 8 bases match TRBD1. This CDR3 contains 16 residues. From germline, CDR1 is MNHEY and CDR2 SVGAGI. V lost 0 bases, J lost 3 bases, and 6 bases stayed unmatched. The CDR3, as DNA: TGTGCCAGCAGTTACTCCGCAGGGGGCTCGCACTATGGCTACACCTTC. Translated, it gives CASSYSAGGSHYGYTF.

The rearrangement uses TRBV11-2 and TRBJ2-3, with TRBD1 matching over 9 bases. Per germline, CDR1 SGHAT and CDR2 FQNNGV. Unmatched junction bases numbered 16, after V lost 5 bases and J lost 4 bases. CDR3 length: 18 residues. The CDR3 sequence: CASSARDREFLVPDTQYF. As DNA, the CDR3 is TGTGCCAGCAGCGCCCGGGACAGGGAATTCCTCGTGCCAGATACGCAGTATTTT.

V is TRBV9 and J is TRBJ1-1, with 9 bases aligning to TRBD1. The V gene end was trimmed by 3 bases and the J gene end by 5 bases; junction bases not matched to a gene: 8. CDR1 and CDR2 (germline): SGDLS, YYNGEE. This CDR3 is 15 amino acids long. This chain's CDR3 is CASSGADRGETEAFF. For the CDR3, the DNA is TGTGCCAGCAGCGGGGCCGACAGGGGGGAAACTGAAGCTTTCTTT.

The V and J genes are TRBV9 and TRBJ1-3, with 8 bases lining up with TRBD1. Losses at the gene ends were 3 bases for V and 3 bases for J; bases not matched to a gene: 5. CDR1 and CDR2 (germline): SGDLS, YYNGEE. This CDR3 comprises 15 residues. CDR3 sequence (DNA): TGTGCCAGCAGCGCGGGACAGGTTATTGGAAACACCATATATTTT. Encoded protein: CASSAGQVIGNTIYF.

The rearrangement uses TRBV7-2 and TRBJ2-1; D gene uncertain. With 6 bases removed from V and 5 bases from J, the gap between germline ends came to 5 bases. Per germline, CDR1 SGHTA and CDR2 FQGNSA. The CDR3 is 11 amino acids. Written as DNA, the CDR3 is TGTGCCAGCAGATCAAACAATGAGCAGTTCTTC. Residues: CASRSNNEQFF.

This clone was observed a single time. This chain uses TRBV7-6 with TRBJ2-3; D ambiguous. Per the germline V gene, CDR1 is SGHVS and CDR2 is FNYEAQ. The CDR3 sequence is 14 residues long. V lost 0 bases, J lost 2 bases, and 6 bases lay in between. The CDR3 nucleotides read TGTGCCAGCAGCTTAGCCCCTCCCACAGATACGCAGTATTTT. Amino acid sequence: CASSLAPPTDTQYF.